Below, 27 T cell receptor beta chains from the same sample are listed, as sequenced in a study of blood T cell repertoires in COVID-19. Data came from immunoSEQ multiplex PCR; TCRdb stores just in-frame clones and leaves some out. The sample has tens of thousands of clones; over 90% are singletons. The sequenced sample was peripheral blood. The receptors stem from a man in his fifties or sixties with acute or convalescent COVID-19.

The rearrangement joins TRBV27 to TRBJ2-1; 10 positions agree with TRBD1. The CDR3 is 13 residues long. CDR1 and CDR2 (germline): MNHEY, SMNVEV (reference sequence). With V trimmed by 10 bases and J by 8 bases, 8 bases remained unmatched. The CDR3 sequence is CAIMGQGSDEQFF. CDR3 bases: TGTGCCATCATGGGACAGGGGAGCGATGAGCAGTTCTTC.

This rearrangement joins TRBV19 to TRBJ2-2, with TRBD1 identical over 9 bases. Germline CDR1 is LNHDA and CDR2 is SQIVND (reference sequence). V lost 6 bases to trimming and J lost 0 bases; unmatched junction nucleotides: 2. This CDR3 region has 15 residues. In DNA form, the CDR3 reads TGTGCCAGTAGCCGGGACAGGGCGAACACCGGGGAGCTGTTTTTT. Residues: CASSRDRANTGELFF.

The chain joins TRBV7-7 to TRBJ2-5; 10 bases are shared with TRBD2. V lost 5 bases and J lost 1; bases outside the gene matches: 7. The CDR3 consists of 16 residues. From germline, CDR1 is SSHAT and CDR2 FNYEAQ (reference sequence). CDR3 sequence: CASSPGTSVTQETQYF. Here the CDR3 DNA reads TGTGCCAGCAGCCCCGGGACTAGCGTGACCCAAGAGACCCAGTACTTC. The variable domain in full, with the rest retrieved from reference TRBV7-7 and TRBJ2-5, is GAGVSQSPRYKVTKRGQDVTLRCDPISSHATLYWYQQALGQGPEFLTYFNYEAQPDKSGLPSDRFSAERPEGSISTLTIQRTEQRDSAMYRCASSPGTSVTQETQYFGPGTRLLVL.

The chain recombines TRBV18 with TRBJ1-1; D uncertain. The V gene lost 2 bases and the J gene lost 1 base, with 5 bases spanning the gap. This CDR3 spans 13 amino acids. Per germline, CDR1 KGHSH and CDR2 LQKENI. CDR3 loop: CASSPAGNTEAFF. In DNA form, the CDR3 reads TGTGCCAGCTCACCAGCCGGGAACACTGAAGCTTTCTTT.

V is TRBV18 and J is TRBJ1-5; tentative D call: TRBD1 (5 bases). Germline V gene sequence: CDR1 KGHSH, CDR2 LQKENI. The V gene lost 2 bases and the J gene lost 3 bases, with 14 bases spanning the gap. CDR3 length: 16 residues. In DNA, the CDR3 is TGTGCCAGCTCACCAGGGGCGGGGGGAGACAATCAGCCCCAGCATTTT. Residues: CASSPGAGGDNQPQHF.

The CDR3: CASSTGLNTEAFF. For the CDR3, the DNA is TGTGCCAGCAGTACAGGGTTGAACACTGAAGCTTTCTTT. The gene calls are TRBV7-7 and TRBJ1-1, with a possible D match to TRBD1 (6 bases). This CDR3 is built from 13 residues. Looked up from germline, CDR1 is SSHAT and CDR2 is FNYEAQ (reference sequence). V was cut by 6 bases and J by 0 bases, with 8 bases left in between.

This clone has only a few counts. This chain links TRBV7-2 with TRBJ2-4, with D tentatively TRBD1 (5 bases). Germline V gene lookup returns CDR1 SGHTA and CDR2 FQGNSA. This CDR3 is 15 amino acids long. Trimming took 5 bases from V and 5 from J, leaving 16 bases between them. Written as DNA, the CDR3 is TGTGCCAGCAGCCCTACCACAGCAGGGCAAAACATTCAGTACTTC. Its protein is CASSPTTAGQNIQYF. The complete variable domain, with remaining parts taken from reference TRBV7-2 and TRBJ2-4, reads GAGVSQSPSNKVTEKGKDVELRCDPISGHTALYWYRQSLGQGLEFLIYFQGNSAPDKSGLPSDRFSAERTGGSVSTLTIQRTQQEDSAVYLCASSPTTAGQNIQYFGAGTRLSVL.

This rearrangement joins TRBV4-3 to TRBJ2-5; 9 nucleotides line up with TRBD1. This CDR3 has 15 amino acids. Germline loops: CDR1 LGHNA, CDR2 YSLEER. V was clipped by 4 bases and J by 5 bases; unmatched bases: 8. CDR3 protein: CASSPRDRERETQYF. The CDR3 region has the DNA TGCGCCAGCAGCCCACGGGACAGGGAGCGGGAGACCCAGTACTTC.

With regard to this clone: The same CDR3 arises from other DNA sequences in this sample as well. CDR3 in amino acids: CASSMGAGLTDTQYF. DNA for the CDR3: TGTGCCAGTAGTATGGGAGCGGGACTCACAGATACGCAGTATTTT. The genes are TRBV19 and TRBJ2-3, with TRBD2 matching 7 bases. V was pared by 3 bases and J by 2 bases, with 5 bases of the junction left unmatched. Germline assignment: CDR1 LNHDA and CDR2 SQIVND (reference sequence). This CDR3 comprises 15 residues.

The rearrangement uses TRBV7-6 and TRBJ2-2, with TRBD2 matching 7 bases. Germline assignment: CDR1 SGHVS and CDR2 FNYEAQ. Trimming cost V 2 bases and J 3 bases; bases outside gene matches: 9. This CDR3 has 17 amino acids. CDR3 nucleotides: TGTGCCAGCAGCTTATGGAGCGGGGAGGGCCACACCGGGGAGCTGTTTTTT. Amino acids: CASSLWSGEGHTGELFF.

The CDR3 DNA follows: TGTGCCAGCAGCGGCAGACAGGGAGGTCTCCAGCATTTT. Protein sequence: CASSGRQGGLQHF. The chain combines TRBV3-1 (or the pseudogene TRBV3-2) with TRBJ1-5; 7 nucleotides align to TRBD1. This CDR3 comprises 13 residues. V shed 5 bases, J shed 12 bases, and the junction held 10 bases outside the gene matches. Germline V gene lookup returns CDR1 LGHDT and CDR2 YNNKEL (reference sequence).

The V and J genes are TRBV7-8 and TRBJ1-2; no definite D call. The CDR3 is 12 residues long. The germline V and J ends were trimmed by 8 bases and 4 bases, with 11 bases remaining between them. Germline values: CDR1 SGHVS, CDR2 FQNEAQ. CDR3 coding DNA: TGTGCCAGCCTGGGCGCCGGCTATGGCTACACCTTC. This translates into CASLGAGYGYTF.

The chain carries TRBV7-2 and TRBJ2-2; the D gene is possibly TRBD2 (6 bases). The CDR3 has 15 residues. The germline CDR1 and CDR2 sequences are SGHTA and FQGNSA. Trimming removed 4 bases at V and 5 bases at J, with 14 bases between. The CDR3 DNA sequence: TGTGCCAGCAGCTCCAGGGTAGCGGAAACCGGGGAGCTGTTTTTT. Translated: CASSSRVAETGELFF.

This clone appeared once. In nucleotides, the CDR3 is TGTGCCATCAGTGGCCTCCCCGGGGGCTATGGCTACACCTTC. Translated: CAISGLPGGYGYTF. The V gene is TRBV10-3, the J gene TRBJ1-2, with TRBD1 as a possible D gene (5 bases). Germline lookup yields CDR1 ENHRY and CDR2 SYGVKD. Trimming took off 4 bases at V and 4 bases at J, with 13 bases between the two ends. This CDR3 contains 14 residues.

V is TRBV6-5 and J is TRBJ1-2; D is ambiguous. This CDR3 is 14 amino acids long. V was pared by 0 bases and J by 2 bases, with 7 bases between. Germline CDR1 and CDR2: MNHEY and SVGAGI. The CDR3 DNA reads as TGTGCCAGCAGTTACTCGAGGATAAACTATGGCTACACCTTC. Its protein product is CASSYSRINYGYTF.

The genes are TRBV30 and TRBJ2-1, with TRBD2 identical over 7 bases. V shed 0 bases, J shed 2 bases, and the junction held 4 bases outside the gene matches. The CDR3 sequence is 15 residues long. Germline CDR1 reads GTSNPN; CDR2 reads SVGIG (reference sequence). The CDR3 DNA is TGTGCCTGGAGTGTACCCGCGGGAGCCTACAATGAGCAGTTCTTC. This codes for CAWSVPAGAYNEQFF.

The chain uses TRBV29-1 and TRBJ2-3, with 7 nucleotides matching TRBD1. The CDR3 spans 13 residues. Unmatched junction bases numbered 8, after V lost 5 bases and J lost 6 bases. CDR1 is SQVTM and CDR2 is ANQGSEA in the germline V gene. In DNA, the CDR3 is TGCAGCGTTTCCGGGACAGCTTATGATACGCAGTATTTT. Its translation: CSVSGTAYDTQYF.

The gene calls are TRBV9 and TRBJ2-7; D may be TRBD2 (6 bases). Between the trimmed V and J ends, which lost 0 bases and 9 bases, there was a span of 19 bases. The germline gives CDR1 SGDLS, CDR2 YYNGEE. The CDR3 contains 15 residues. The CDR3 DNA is TGTGCCAGCAGCGTAGGCGGGGTTCAGACTGGGCGGCAGTACTTC. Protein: CASSVGGVQTGRQYF.

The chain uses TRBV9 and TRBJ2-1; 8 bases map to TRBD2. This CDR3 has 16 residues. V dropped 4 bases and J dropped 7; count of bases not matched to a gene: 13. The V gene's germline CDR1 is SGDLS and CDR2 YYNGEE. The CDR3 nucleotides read TGTGCCAGCAGCTTCACACCCGGGAGGGCATTGAATGAGCAGTTCTTC. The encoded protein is CASSFTPGRALNEQFF.

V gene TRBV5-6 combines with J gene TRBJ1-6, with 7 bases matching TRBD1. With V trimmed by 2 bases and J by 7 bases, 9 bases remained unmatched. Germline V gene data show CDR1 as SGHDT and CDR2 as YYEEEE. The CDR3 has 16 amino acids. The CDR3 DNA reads TGTGCCAGCAGCTTATACGACAGGGTAGGGAATTCACCCCTCCACTTT. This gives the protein CASSLYDRVGNSPLHF.

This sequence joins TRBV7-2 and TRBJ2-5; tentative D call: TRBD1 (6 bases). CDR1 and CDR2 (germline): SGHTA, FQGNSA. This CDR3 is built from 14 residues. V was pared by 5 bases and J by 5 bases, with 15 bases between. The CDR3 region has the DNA TGTGCCAGCAGCCCCACCAACAGGGCTGAGACCCAGTACTTC. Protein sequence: CASSPTNRAETQYF.

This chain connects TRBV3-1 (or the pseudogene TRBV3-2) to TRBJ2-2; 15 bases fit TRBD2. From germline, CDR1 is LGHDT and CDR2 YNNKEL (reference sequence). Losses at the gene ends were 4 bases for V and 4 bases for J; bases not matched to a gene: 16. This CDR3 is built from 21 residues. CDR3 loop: CASSPRVGLAGGHAVTGELFF. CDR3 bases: TGTGCCAGCAGCCCCCGCGTCGGACTAGCGGGAGGGCATGCTGTCACCGGGGAGCTGTTTTTT.

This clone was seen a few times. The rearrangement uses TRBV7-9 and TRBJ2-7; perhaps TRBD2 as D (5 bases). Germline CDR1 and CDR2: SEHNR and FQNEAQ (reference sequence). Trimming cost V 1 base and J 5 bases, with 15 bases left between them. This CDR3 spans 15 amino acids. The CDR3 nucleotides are TGTGCCAGCAGCTTAGTAGAGGCGGGTAAGGACGAGCAGTACTTC. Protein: CASSLVEAGKDEQYF.

The CDR3 region has the DNA TGTGCCTGGAGTAACACCGGGACAGGGCTGGGAGGCTACACCTTC. Translating gives CAWSNTGTGLGGYTF. The chain has TRBV30 and TRBJ1-2; TRBD1 matches 9 bases. In germline, CDR1 is GTSNPN, CDR2 SVGIG (reference sequence). This CDR3 has 15 residues. Losses at the gene ends were 2 bases for V and 8 bases for J; bases not matched to a gene: 12.

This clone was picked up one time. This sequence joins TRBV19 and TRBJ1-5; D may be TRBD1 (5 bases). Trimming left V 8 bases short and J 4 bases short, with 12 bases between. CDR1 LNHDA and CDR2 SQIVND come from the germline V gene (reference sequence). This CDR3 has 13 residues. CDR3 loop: CASSDSLNQPQHF. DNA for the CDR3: TGTGCCAGTTCTGACAGCCTAAATCAGCCCCAGCATTTT.

The CDR3 DNA reads TGTGCCACCAGTGACCGGGACACCTACAACACCGGGGAGCTGTTTTTT. As protein: CATSDRDTYNTGELFF. J is TRBJ2-2 and V is TRBV24-1, with D possibly matching TRBD1 (6 bases). CDR1 is KGHDR, CDR2 SFDVKD, per germline. The CDR3 length is 16 residues. The V gene lost 4 bases and the J gene lost 2 bases, with 13 bases spanning the gap.

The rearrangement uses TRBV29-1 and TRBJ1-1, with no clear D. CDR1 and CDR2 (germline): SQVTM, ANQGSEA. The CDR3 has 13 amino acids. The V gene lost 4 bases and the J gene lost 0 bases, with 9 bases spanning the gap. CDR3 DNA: TGCAGCGTTGCAGGCAGAATGAACACTGAAGCTTTCTTT. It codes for CSVAGRMNTEAFF.